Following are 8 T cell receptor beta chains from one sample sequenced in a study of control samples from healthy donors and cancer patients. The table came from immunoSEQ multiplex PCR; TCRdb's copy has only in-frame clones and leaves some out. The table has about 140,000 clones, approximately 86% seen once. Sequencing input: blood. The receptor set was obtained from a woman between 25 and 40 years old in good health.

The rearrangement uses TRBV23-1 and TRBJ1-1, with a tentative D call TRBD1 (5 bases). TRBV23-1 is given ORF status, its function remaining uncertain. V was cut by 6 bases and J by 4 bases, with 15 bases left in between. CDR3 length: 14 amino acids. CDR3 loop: CASRDPQGGTEAFF. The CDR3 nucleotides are TGCGCCAGCAGGGACCCTCAGGGAGGCACTGAAGCTTTCTTT.

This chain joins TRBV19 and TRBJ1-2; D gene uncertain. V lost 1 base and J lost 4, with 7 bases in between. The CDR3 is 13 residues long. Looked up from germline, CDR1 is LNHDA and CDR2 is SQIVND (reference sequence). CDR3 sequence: CASSIAKSYGYTF. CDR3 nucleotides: TGTGCCAGTAGTATAGCGAAGAGCTATGGCTACACCTTC.

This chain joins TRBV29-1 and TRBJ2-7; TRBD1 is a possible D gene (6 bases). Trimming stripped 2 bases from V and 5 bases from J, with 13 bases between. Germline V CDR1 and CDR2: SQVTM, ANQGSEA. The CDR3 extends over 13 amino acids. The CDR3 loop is CSVENPTGHEQYF. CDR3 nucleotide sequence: TGCAGCGTTGAAAACCCCACAGGGCACGAGCAGTACTTC.

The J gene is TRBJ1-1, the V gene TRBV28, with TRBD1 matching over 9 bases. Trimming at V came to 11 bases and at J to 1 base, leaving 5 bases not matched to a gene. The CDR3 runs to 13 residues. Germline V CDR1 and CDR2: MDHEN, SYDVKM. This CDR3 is CAAGQGANTEAFF. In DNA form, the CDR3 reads TGTGCCGCGGGACAGGGTGCGAACACTGAAGCTTTCTTT.

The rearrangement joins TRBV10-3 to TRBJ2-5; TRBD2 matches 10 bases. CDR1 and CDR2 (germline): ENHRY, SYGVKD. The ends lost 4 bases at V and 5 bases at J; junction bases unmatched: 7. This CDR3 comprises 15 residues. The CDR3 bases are TGTGCCATCAGTGGATCTAGCGGGAGAGGGGAGACCCAGTACTTC. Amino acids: CAISGSSGRGETQYF.

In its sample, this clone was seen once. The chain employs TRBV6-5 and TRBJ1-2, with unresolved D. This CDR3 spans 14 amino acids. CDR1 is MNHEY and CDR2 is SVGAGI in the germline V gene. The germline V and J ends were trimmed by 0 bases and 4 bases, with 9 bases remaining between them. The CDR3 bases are TGTGCCAGCAGTTACTCGAGTCAGAGCTATGGCTACACCTTC. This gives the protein CASSYSSQSYGYTF.

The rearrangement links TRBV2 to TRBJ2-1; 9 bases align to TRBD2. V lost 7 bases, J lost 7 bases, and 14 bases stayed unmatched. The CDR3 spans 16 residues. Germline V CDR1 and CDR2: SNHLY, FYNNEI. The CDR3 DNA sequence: TGTGCCAGCACTCGGGAGGGTAGCGGGAGTGGGAATGAGCAGTTCTTC. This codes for CASTREGSGSGNEQFF.

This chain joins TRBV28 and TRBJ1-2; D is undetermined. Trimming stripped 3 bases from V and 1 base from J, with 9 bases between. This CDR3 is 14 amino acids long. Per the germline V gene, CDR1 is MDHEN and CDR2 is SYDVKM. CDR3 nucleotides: TGTGCCAGCAGTTTCTCGGCCAGTAACTATGGCTACACCTTC. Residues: CASSFSASNYGYTF.